The rows below give T cell receptor beta chains drawn from one sample of a study of a mutant IDH1 vaccine in newly diagnosed glioma. Sequenced by immunoSEQ multiplex PCR; TCRdb stores in-frame clones only, minus some. The data contain about 81,000 clones, 85% of them singletons. These TCRs are of unknown antigen specificity. This specimen consisted of PBMCs, obtained from a glioma patient whose treatment included an IDH1 peptide vaccine. These receptors originate from a man between 25 and 39 years old with glioma. Some clones in this sample may be carry-over from other donors' samples. Both conserved end residues are part of each CDR3. Size values are once, few and many counts, or a class for expanded clones, and some rows have none.

V gene,J gene,clone size,CDR3 protein
TRBV6-5,TRBJ1-1,NA,CASARRGEGAFF
TRBV28,TRBJ1-2,once,CASSPPGGAGYGYTF
TRBV5-1,TRBJ1-1,NA,CASSLERGRPAFF
TRBV2,TRBJ1-3,once,CASSVLGSSGNTIYF
TRBV5-4,TRBJ1-2,NA,CASSLKVTGYRYTF
TRBV6-5,TRBJ2-1,NA,CASRYQGQRYNEQFF
TRBV5-4,TRBJ1-1,NA,CASSRSAGGLRNTEAFF
TRBV9,TRBJ2-3,once,CASSVDTQLGDTQYF
TRBV5-1,TRBJ1-2,once,CASSLAPDPNYGYTF
TRBV27,TRBJ2-7,once,CASSLNGPNPYEQYF
TRBV27,TRBJ1-2,NA,CASSSGPSRGYTF
TRBV6-6,TRBJ1-5,NA,CASSYEQGAEQPQHF
TRBV29-1,TRBJ1-4,few,CSVEVSGSGEKLFF
TRBV7-5,TRBJ1-5,once,CVRSTTGTHHQPQHF
TRBV28,TRBJ2-7,NA,CASSLFDSIPYF
TRBV11-2,TRBJ2-7,NA,CASSHRAGFAYEQYF
TRBV28,TRBJ1-2,NA,CASSSGTTASYGYTF
TRBV27,TRBJ1-1,medium-sized,CASSLSTGGNTEAFF
TRBV5-4,TRBJ1-2,NA,CASRQGGDYGYTF
TRBV5-6,TRBJ1-2,NA,CASSAKLHRGRSGYGYTF
TRBV2,TRBJ1-2,NA,CASSRRQEEDGYTF
TRBV2,TRBJ1-6,NA,CASSPMTGDSPLHF
TRBV27,TRBJ2-2,NA,CASSISLTGELFF
TRBV7-2,TRBJ1-1,NA,CASSLVHDSWAEAFF
TRBV19,TRBJ1-1,NA,CASSQPRQGAKPEAFF
TRBV9,TRBJ2-3,NA,CASSLSVGLAGVGGTDTQYF
TRBV5-4,TRBJ2-7,once,CASSPSGGGATRAFTYEQYF
TRBV4-2,TRBJ2-3,NA,CASSSKNTLAGGKDTQYF
TRBV5-4,TRBJ2-2,NA,CASGLVGANTGELFF
TRBV19,TRBJ1-2,NA,CASSIKRLSTNYGYTF
TRBV29-1,TRBJ2-7,once,CSVEVSDRGLYEQYF
TRBV19,TRBJ2-1,NA,CASSTTRANEQFF
TRBV2,TRBJ2-1,NA,CASSEADQSNQFF
TRBV18,NA,NA,CASSPILAGDEQYF